This TCR beta chain was sequenced in a study of T-cell memory formation after mild COVID-19. 5'RACE with constant-segment primers built TCRalpha and TCRbeta cDNA libraries with UMIs. TCRdb redid the calling of the 5' RACE reads with MiXCR, one entry per CDR3 protein. This table has some 97,000 distinct CDR3 sequences, over 8.5% appearing once. This clonotype was seen at least ten times. This TCR was sampled from a man younger than 35 who had mild COVID-19 (a few samples of this study predate the infection). Cell type and time point are not known. Material for sequencing was PBMCs or a T cell subset sorted from them (not recorded which).

Here the CDR3 reads CASSQEASYEQYV. In nucleotides, the CDR3 is TGCGCCAGCAGCCAAGAGGCCAGCTACGAGCAGTACGTC. The chain uses TRBV4-1 and TRBJ2-7; no firm D call. V was shortened by 0 bases and J by 3 bases, with 6 bases between the two germline ends. CDR1 and CDR2 (germline): MGHRA, YSYEKL. CDR3 length: 13 residues.